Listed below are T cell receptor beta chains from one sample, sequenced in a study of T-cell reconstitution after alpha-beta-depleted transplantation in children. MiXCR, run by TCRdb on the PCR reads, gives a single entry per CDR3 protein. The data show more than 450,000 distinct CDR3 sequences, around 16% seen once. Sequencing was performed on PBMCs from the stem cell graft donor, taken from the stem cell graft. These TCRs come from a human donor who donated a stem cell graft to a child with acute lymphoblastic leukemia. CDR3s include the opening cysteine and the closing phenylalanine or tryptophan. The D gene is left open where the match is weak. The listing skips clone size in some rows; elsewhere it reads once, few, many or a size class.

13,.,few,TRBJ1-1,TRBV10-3,TGTGCCATCAGTGGAGGGGTGAACACTGAAGCTTTCTTT,CAISGGVNTEAFF
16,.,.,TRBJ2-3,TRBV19,TGTGCCAGTAGTCAAGGGACGCGAACCACCACAGATACGCAGTATTTT,CASSQGTRTTTDTQYF
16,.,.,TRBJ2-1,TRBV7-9,TGTGCCAGCAGCATCGAGGGAGGCCATAAGCACAATGAGCAGTTCTTC,CASSIEGGHKHNEQFF
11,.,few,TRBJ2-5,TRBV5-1,TGCGCCTCCGAGGGGGAAGAGACCCAGTACTTC,CASEGEETQYF
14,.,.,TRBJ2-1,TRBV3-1,TGTGCCAGCAGCCTCCCGAGCTCTCAGGTTGAGCAGTTCTTC,CASSLPSSQVEQFF
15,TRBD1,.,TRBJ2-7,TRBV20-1,TGCAGTGCTCCTCCCGGGACAGGGGAACTCTACGAGCAGTACTTC,CSAPPGTGELYEQYF
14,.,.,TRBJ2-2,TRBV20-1,TGCGCCCCTCTCATGGGGCGGGGCACCGGGGAGCTGTTTTTT,CAPLMGRGTGELFF
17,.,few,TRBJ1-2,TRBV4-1,TGCGCCAGCAGCCATCGTCCCTGGGGCAGCGAAAACTATGGCTACACCTTC,CASSHRPWGSENYGYTF
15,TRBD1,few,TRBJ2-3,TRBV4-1,TGCGCCAGCAGCTTCTTCGGGACAGGGTCAGATACGCAGTATTTT,CASSFFGTGSDTQYF
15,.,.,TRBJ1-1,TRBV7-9,TGTGCCAGCAGCCCACAGGGTAAGGGCGAGACTGAAGCTTTCTTT,CASSPQGKGETEAFF
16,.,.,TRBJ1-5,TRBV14,TGTGCCAGCAGCCAAAAGAAGAGACCCCGCAATCAGCCCCAGCATTTT,CASSQKKRPRNQPQHF